This is a list of T cell receptor beta chains from one sample in a study of OX40 agonist ivuxolimab in advanced cancers. Repertoires were generated with immunoSEQ multiplex PCR, while TCRdb's copy carries only in-frame clones and drops some. This sample yields 95,000 or so clones, of which approximately 85% are seen a single time; less than 5% belongs to the top ten. The specimen comprised CD4+ or CD8+ T cells sorted from blood, sampled in a trial of the OX40 agonist ivuxolimab. Receptors were obtained from an adult with an advanced solid tumor such as melanoma, head and neck, liver or kidney cancer. CDR3s include the opening cysteine and the closing phenylalanine or tryptophan. A D gene is named only where the DNA matches it firmly. The size field is filled for only some rows; it gives once, few, many or a size class.

clone size	J gene	D gene	V gene	CDR3 DNA	CDR3 protein
-	TRBJ2-1	-	TRBV7-2	TGTGCCAGCAGCTTCTCCTCCTGGAGTATCAAAACCTACAATGAGCAGTTCTTC	CASSFSSWSIKTYNEQFF
few	TRBJ2-3	-	TRBV5-1	TGCGCCAGCAGCTTTGTAGCGGCTCCAAATACGCAGTATTTT	CASSFVAAPNTQYF
-	TRBJ1-6	-	TRBV7-2	TGTGCCAGCAGCTTACCGATACCCCGTTGGGATTCACCCCTCCACTTT	CASSLPIPRWDSPLHF
-	TRBJ2-5	TRBD2	TRBV7-9	TGTGCCAGCAGCCCACGGCGGGAGGGTGGTCAAGAGACCCAGTACTTC	CASSPRREGGQETQYF
-	TRBJ1-5	TRBD1	TRBV6-5	TGTGCCAGCACAGGGGGTAGCAATCAGCCCCAGCATTTT	CASTGGSNQPQHF
few	TRBJ2-7	-	TRBV18	TGTGCCAGCTCACCGGAGCCTTTCTACTACGAGCAGTACTTC	CASSPEPFYYEQYF
-	TRBJ2-1	-	TRBV30	TGTGCCTGGAGTTCGGGGTCCTTGTCCCCGCAGTTCTTC	CAWSSGSLSPQFF
-	TRBJ2-2	-	TRBV9	TGTGCCAGCAGCGTAGGTTACGGGATGAACACCGGGGAGCTGTTTTTT	CASSVGYGMNTGELFF
-	TRBJ1-2	TRBD1	TRBV7-8	TGTGCCAGCAGCTTAGAATCAGGTCGCCAGGGGGGGTTTTATGGCTACACCTTC	CASSLESGRQGGFYGYTF
few	TRBJ1-5	TRBD1	TRBV2	TGTGCCAGCAGTGATCCCGGGACAGGAGCTTCTAGCAATCAGCCCCAGCATTTT	CASSDPGTGASSNQPQHF
-	TRBJ1-3	-	TRBV21-1	TGTGCCAGCAGCTCCCACACCGGGACAGGGTCGGAAAACACCATATATTTT	CASSSHTGTGSENTIYF
-	TRBJ2-1	TRBD1	TRBV5-4	TGTGCCAGCAGCCTTGACAGGGATGAGCAGTTCTTC	CASSLDRDEQFF
-	TRBJ2-7	-	TRBV18	TGTGCCAGCTCACCACCTCTGTCCTACGAGCAGTACTTC	CASSPPLSYEQYF
few	TRBJ1-5	TRBD1	TRBV28	TGTGCCAGCAGTTCCCGGGACAGGGGGCTTCGGCAGCCCCAGCATTTT	CASSSRDRGLRQPQHF
few	TRBJ2-6	-	TRBV2	TGTGCCAGCAGTGAAGCGTACGATTGGAGCTCTGGGGCCAACGTCCTGACTTTC	CASSEAYDWSSGANVLTF
-	TRBJ1-5	TRBD1	TRBV27	TGTGCCAGCAGTCTAATCGGGACAGAGCAGCCCCAGCATTTT	CASSLIGTEQPQHF
-	TRBJ2-1	-	TRBV28	TGTGCCAGCAGCCGCAGGAGGGACCCAACCTACAATGAGCAGTTCTTC	CASSRRRDPTYNEQFF